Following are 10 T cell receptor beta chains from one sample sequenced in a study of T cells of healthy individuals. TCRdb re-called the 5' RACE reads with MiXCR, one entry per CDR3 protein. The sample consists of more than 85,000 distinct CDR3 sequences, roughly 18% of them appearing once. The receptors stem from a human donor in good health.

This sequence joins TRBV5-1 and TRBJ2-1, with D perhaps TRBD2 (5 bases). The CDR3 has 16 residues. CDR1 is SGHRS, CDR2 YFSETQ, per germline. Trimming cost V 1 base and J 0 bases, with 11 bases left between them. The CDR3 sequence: CASSLFSGSSYNEQFF. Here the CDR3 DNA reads TGCGCCAGCAGCTTGTTTTCGGGGAGCTCCTACAATGAGCAGTTCTTC. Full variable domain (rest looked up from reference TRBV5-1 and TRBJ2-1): KAGVTQTPRYLIKTRGQQVTLSCSPISGHRSVSWYQQTPGQGLQFLFEYFSETQRNKGNFPGRFSGRQFSNSRSEMNVSTLELGDSALYLCASSLFSGSSYNEQFFGPGTRLTVL.

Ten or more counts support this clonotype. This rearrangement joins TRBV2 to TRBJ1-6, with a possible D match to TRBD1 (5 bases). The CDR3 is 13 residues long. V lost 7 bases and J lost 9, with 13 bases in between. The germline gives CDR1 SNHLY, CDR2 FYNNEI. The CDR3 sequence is CASILGGSSPLHF. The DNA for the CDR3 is TGTGCCAGCATCCTTGGGGGTTCTTCACCCCTCCACTTT.

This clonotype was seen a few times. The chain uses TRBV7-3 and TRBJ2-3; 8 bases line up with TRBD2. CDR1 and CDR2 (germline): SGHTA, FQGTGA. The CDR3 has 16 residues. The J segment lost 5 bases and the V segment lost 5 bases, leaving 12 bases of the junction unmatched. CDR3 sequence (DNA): TGTGCCAGCAGCCCCTCCCGAGCGGGGGCGGGAGATACGCAGTATTTT. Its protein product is CASSPSRAGAGDTQYF.

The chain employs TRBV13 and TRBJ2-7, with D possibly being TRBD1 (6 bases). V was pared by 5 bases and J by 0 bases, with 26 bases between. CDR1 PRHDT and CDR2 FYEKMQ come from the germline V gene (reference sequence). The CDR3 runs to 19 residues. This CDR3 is CASSQTGWGQRRSSYEQYF. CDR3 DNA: TGTGCCAGCAGCCAAACCGGATGGGGGCAACGGCGCAGCTCCTACGAGCAGTACTTC. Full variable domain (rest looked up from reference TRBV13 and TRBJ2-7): AAGVIQSPRHLIKEKRETATLKCYPIPRHDTVYWYQQGPGQDPQFLISFYEKMQSDKGSIPDRFSAQQFSDYHSELNMSSLELGDSALYFCASSQTGWGQRRSSYEQYFGPGTRLTVT.

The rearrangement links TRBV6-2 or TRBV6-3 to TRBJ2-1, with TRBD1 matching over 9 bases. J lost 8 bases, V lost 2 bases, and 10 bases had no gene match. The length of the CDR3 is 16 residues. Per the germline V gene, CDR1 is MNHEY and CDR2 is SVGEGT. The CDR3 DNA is TGTGCCAGCAGTTACCCGCCAGGACAGGGGCACGATGAGCAGTTCTTC. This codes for CASSYPPGQGHDEQFF.

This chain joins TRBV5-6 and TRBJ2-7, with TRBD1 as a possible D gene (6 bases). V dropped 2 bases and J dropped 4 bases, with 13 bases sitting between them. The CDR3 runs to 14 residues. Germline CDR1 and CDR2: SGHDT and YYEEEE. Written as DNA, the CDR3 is TGTGCCAGCAGCTTTTGGACAGATACTTACGAGCAGTACTTC. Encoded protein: CASSFWTDTYEQYF.

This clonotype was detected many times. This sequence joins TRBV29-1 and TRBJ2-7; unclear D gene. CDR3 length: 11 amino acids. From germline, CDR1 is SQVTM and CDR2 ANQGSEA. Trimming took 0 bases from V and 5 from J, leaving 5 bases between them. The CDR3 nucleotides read TGCAGCGTTGAAGAGCTCCACGAGCAGTACTTC. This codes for CSVEELHEQYF.

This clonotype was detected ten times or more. In nucleotides, the CDR3 is TGTGCCAGCAGCCGCGTCTGGGGGCCGAACACTGAAGCTTTCTTT. Amino acid sequence: CASSRVWGPNTEAFF. This rearrangement joins TRBV14 to TRBJ1-1, with D possibly matching TRBD1 (6 bases). Trimming left V 4 bases short and J 1 base short, with 13 bases between. CDR1 SGHDN and CDR2 FVKESK come from the germline V gene. The CDR3 loop spans 15 amino acids.

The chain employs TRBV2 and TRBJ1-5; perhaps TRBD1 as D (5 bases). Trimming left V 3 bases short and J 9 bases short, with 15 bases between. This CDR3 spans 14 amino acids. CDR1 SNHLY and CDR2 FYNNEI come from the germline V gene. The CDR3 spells CASSEFQGQSPQHF. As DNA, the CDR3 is TGTGCCAGCAGTGAGTTTCAGGGCCAATCGCCCCAGCATTTT.

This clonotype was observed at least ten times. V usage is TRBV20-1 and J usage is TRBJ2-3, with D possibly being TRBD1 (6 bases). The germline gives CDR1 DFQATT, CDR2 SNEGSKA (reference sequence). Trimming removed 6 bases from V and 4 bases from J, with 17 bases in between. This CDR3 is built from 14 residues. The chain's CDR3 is CSARNRASSDTQYF. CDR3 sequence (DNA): TGCAGTGCACGAAACAGGGCTAGTTCAGATACGCAGTATTTT.